This T cell receptor (beta chain) was profiled in a study of graft-versus-host responses after intestinal transplantation. Germline lookup yields CDR1 MNHEY and CDR2 SMNVEV (reference sequence). The CDR3 totals 17 residues. Trimming took 4 bases from V and 8 from J; bases not matched to a gene: 14. This clone was seen a few times. Sequenced by immunoSEQ multiplex PCR; TCRdb stores in-frame clones only, minus some. The sample records about 17,000 clones, roughly 80% being singletons. The starting material, graft tissue, was processed to release intraepithelial and lamina propria lymphocytes. Here the sequenced sample was ileum tissue, taken about 430 days after intestinal transplant. The clonotype comes from a human patient who received an intestinal transplant, so some T cells may come from the graft donor. The chain employs TRBV27 and TRBJ2-3, with 11 bases lining up with TRBD2. CDR3 amino acids: CASSSHLAGGPLATQYF. In DNA, the CDR3 is TGTGCCAGCAGTTCGCATCTAGCGGGGGGACCTCTAGCTACGCAGTATTTT.